This entry concerns a single TCR beta chain. Its antigen is as yet unknown. This record belongs to a study of cytomegalovirus exposure and HLA in healthy donors. Broader study findings: Later analysis identified about 18,000 TCR beta sequences associated with HLA alleles, using a false discovery rate threshold of 0.05. Being productive about 87% or about 30% of the time was typical of most TCR beta V segments in an earlier analysis. The authors later found most CMV-associated TCR beta chains appeared HLA-restricted.

The CDR3 totals 13 residues. Trimming took 8 bases from V and 3 from J, leaving 13 bases between them. Germline-derived CDR1 and CDR2 are MNHEY and SMNVEV (reference sequence). The PCR ran on 60 Vbeta and 13 Jbeta primers. Only in-frame clones appear in the TCRdb table, and some are missing; sequencing was by immunoSEQ multiplex PCR. The sample records approximately 110,000 clones, about 78% being singletons. The clonotype was recovered from a woman in her forties in good health and CMV-seropositive. Material: PBMCs. The chain employs TRBV27 and TRBJ1-2; tentatively, D is TRBD1 (5 bases). The CDR3 region is CASGGREHYGYTF. Written as DNA, the CDR3 is TGTGCCAGCGGCGGCAGGGAACACTATGGCTACACCTTC.